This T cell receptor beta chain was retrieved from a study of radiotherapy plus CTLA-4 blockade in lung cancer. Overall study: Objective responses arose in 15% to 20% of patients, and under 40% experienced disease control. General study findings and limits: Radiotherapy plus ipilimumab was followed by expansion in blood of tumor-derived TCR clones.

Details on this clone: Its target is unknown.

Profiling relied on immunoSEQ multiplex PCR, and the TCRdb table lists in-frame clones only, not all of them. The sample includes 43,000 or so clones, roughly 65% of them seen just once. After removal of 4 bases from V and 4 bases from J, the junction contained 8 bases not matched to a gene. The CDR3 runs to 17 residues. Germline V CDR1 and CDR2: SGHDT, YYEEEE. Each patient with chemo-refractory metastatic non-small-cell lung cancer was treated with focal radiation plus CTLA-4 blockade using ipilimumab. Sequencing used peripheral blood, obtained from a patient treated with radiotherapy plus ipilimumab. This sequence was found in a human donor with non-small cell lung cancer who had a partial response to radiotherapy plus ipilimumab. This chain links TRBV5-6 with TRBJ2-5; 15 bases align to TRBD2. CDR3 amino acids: CASSHGLAGGSPETQYF. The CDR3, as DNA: TGTGCCAGCAGCCACGGACTAGCGGGAGGGTCGCCAGAGACCCAGTACTTC.